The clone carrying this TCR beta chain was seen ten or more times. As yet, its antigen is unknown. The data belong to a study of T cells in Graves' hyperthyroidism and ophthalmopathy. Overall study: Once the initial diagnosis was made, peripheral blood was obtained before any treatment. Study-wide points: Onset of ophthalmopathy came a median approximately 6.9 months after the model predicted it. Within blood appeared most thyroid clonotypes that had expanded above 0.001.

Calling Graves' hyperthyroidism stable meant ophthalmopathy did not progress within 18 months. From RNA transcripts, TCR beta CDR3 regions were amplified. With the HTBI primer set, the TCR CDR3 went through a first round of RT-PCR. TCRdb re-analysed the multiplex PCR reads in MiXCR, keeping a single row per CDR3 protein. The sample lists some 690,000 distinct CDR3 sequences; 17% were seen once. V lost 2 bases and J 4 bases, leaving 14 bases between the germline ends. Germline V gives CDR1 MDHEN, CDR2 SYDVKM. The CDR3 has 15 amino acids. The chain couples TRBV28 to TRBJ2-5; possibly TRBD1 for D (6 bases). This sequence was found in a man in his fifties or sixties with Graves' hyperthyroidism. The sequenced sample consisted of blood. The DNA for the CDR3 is TGTGCCAGCAGTTTAATTACCCAGGGGTTAGAGACCCAGTACTTC. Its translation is CASSLITQGLETQYF.